These T cell receptor beta chains were read from a single sample in a study of blood T cells in healthy people across ages. From the 5' RACE reads, TCRdb called clonotypes with MiXCR, one entry per CDR3 protein. The sample has around 1.1 million distinct CDR3 sequences; around two fifths are singletons. Sequenced: blood. All receptors derive from a man between 18 and 35 years old in good health. The CDR3 runs from the conserved cysteine through the conserved F or W.

j_call v_call cdr3_aa
TRBJ2-5 TRBV6-2/TRBV6-3 CASSYQGPPIQETQYF
TRBJ2-4 TRBV9 CASSPGAKNIQYF
TRBJ2-3 TRBV7-2 CASSLGAAGNTDTQYF
TRBJ2-7 TRBV5-6 CASGLTGTGGPYGQYF
TRBJ2-5 TRBV5-1 CASSSLAGIQETQYF
TRBJ2-1 TRBV10-3 CAIRTDYNEQFF
TRBJ2-1 TRBV21-1 CASSDIILAGGPIIYNEQFF
TRBJ1-4 TRBV7-8 CASSSRQARRVEKLFF
TRBJ2-1 TRBV20-1 CSALGQGNNEQFF
TRBJ1-5 TRBV5-1 CASSLTGMGNQPQHF
TRBJ1-2 TRBV6-5 CASSYGREGPNYGYTF
TRBJ1-6 TRBV28 CASSLVAENSPLHF
TRBJ2-1 TRBV20-1 CSAKGRQGSRDEQFF
TRBJ1-1 TRBV15 CATSGPQVNTEAFF
TRBJ2-3 TRBV29-1 CSVASSGGTDTQYF
TRBJ2-1 TRBV12-3/TRBV12-4 CASSLVQWDEQFF
TRBJ2-1 TRBV3-1 CASSQDGGFPKQFF
TRBJ2-1 TRBV20-1 CSAPRTRLRLDNEQFF
TRBJ1-1 TRBV3-1 CASSLRRVQNTEAFF
- TRBV9 CASSVLAGGGTETQYF
TRBJ1-2 TRBV4-3 CASSQDQPGLPGRGYTF
- TRBV9 CASSVVPGAYNEQYF
TRBJ2-3 TRBV7-2 CASSFKSGGLLSRADTQYF
TRBJ1-4 TRBV27 CASSPRAGAADEKLFF
TRBJ2-3 TRBV10-2 CASSESSQAYTQYF
TRBJ2-1 TRBV12-3/TRBV12-4 CASSLPRDRDKKYNEQFF
TRBJ2-2 TRBV4-2 CASSQAAGAHTGELFF
TRBJ1-2 TRBV10-3 CAISGQLNYGYTF
TRBJ1-2 TRBV4-3 CASSQPGTVYGYTF
TRBJ1-1 TRBV20-1 CSAEAEYTEAFF
TRBJ2-1 TRBV20-1 CSARDLRGGYNEQFF
TRBJ1-1 TRBV2 CANDRGCDTEAFF
TRBJ1-4 TRBV20-1 CSAKPGGGNEKLFF